The 14 T cell receptor beta chains in this list originate from one sample, sequenced in a study of metastatic and nonmetastatic thyroid tumors. Thyroid surgery was preceded by no treatment in any patient. MiXCR reprocessed the PCR reads for TCRdb. The sample has over 10,000 clones, around 10% seen once; the top ten hold around a third. Sequencing used blood. These receptors came from a female donor with papillary thyroid cancer or a benign thyroid nodule (not recorded which). Some clones in this sample may be carry-over from other donors' samples.

This clone appeared many times. The chain combines TRBV5-4 with TRBJ2-5; 7 bases are a match to TRBD2. The V gene's germline CDR1 is SGHNT and CDR2 YYREEE (reference sequence). V shed 5 bases, J shed 7 bases, and the junction held 8 bases outside the gene matches. The CDR3 consists of 13 residues. In DNA form, the CDR3 reads TGTGCCAGCAGTTCGGGATCGGGAGGGACCCAGTACTTC. The encoded protein is CASSSGSGGTQYF. Together with reference TRBV5-4 and TRBJ2-5, the CDR3 gives the full variable domain: ETGVTQSPTHLIKTRGQQVTLRCSSQSGHNTVSWYQQALGQGPQFIFQYYREEENGRGNFPPRFSGLQFPNYSSELNVNALELDDSALYLCASSSGSGGTQYFGPGTRLLVL.

This clone showed up many times. The rearrangement uses TRBV5-1 and TRBJ2-7; D is possibly TRBD2 (5 bases). CDR1 and CDR2 (germline): SGHRS, YFSETQ. Trimming pared 7 bases from V and 2 bases from J, leaving 13 bases between. The CDR3 covers 13 residues. CDR3 residues: CASRDPSAYEQYF. The CDR3 nucleotides are TGCGCCAGCCGGGATCCCAGCGCCTACGAGCAGTACTTC.

This clone is labeled as medium-sized. The V call is TRBV27, the J call TRBJ2-3; D might be TRBD2 (6 bases). The CDR3 is made up of 13 amino acids. Trimming took off 6 bases at V and 2 bases at J, with 9 bases between the two ends. The V gene's germline CDR1 is MNHEY and CDR2 SMNVEV (reference sequence). As DNA, the CDR3 is TGTGCCAGCAGACGGCGGGACACAGATACGCAGTATTTT. Translation gives CASRRRDTDTQYF.

V is TRBV11-2 and J is TRBJ1-3; tentative D call: TRBD1 (5 bases). CDR3 length equals 18 residues. The V end lost 2 bases, the J end lost 0 bases, and 17 bases lay between the germline ends. Germline V CDR1 and CDR2: SGHAT, FQNNGV. The CDR3 loop is CASSLKGQGGVSGNTIYF. In nucleotides, the CDR3 is TGTGCCAGCAGCTTAAAGGGGCAAGGAGGCGTCTCTGGAAACACCATATATTTT.

Of note for this clone: Its ends do not fully match the called genes, so a read error is possible. The J gene is TRBJ2-6, the V gene TRBV6-1; D possibly corresponds to TRBD1 (5 bases). CDR1 and CDR2 from the germline V gene are MNHNS and SASEGT. This CDR3 region has 15 residues. CDR3: CASSHGVSGANLLTF. The DNA of the CDR3 is TGTGCCAGCAGTCATGGCGTCTCTGGGGCCAACCTCCTGACTTTC.

This clone has more than one count but fewer than ten. V gene TRBV6-1 combines with J gene TRBJ2-3; tentatively, D is TRBD1 (7 bases). Trimming stripped 2 bases from V and 2 bases from J, with 14 bases between. CDR1 is MNHNS, CDR2 SASEGT, per germline. There are 16 residues in the CDR3. The DNA for the CDR3 is TGTGCCAGCAGTGAAAGCCAGGGGGGCCTCACAGATACGCAGTATTTT. Its translation: CASSESQGGLTDTQYF.

There are many counts of this clone. This chain uses TRBV20-1 with TRBJ2-5, with TRBD2 matching 7 bases. Trimming removed 6 bases from V and 1 base from J; junction bases left unmatched: 2. Looked up from germline, CDR1 is DFQATT and CDR2 is SNEGSKA (reference sequence). The CDR3 extends over 12 amino acids. CDR3 protein: CSAAGVQETQYF. In DNA form, the CDR3 reads TGCAGTGCGGCGGGGGTCCAAGAGACCCAGTACTTC.

This clone was recorded at least ten times. This chain links TRBV25-1 with TRBJ2-2; D gene unclear. CDR1 and CDR2 from the germline V gene are MGHDK and SYGVNS. Trimming cost V 2 bases and J 6 bases, with 13 bases left between them. The CDR3 covers 15 residues. Here the CDR3 DNA reads TGTGCCAGCAGTGAAAATGGCTGGTTATCCGGGGAGCTGTTTTTT. It yields the protein CASSENGWLSGELFF.

For this clone: The same CDR3 is also encoded by other DNA sequences in this sample. The chain recombines TRBV6-1 with TRBJ1-4; D is possibly TRBD1 (5 bases). The CDR3 has 15 residues. Trimming removed 5 bases at V and 3 bases at J, with 13 bases between. CDR1 and CDR2 from the germline V gene are MNHNS and SASEGT. The CDR3 protein is CASSTGVQANEKLFF. Written as DNA, the CDR3 is TGTGCCAGCAGTACGGGGGTTCAGGCTAATGAAAAACTGTTTTTT.

Comments on this clone: One base away lies a much larger clone, so this may be a sequencing read error. The sample holds other DNA sequences that translate to the same CDR3. V and J are TRBV30 and TRBJ2-1; 7 bases fit TRBD2. V lost 2 bases, J lost 12 bases, and 13 bases stayed unmatched. This CDR3 spans 14 amino acids. The germline CDR1 and CDR2 sequences are GTSNPN and SVGIG (reference sequence). The CDR3 DNA follows: TGTGCCTGGAGTACAGAGGGGACTACCCAATTGCAGTTCTTC. It specifies CAWSTEGTTQLQFF.

The V call is TRBV6-2 or TRBV6-3, the J call TRBJ1-6, with D perhaps matching TRBD1 (5 bases). V lost 5 bases, J lost 0 bases, and 17 bases lay in between. The CDR3 totals 18 residues. Germline V gives CDR1 MNHEY, CDR2 SVGEGT. The CDR3 loop reads CASSTQAGTNSYNSPLHF. The CDR3 nucleotides read TGTGCCAGCAGTACACAGGCAGGGACTAACTCCTATAATTCACCCCTCCACTTT.

This clone was recorded at least ten times. The chain is built from TRBV3-1 and TRBJ1-2; D is undetermined. The germline gives CDR1 LGHDT, CDR2 YNNKEL (reference sequence). V dropped 3 bases and J dropped 6 bases, with 5 bases sitting between them. The CDR3 spans 11 residues. The CDR3 loop reads CASSHADGYTF. Written as DNA, the CDR3 is TGTGCCAGCAGCCACGCCGATGGCTACACCTTC.

This clone was seen repeatedly, ten times or more. The chain has TRBV5-4 and TRBJ2-5; 12 bases agree with TRBD2. There are 16 residues in the CDR3. Trimming took 4 bases from V and 5 from J; bases not matched to a gene: 9. CDR1 SGHNT and CDR2 YYREEE come from the germline V gene (reference sequence). CDR3 sequence (DNA): TGTGCCAGCAGCGCTAGCGGGGGGGCCGTCGGGGAGACCCAGTACTTC. As protein: CASSASGGAVGETQYF.

In its sample, this clone was seen many times. A much larger clone is a single base away; this may be a read error. V usage is TRBV7-2 and J usage is TRBJ2-6; 7 bases are a match to TRBD1. The CDR3 covers 15 residues. CDR1 is SGHTA and CDR2 is FQGNSA in the germline V gene. The CDR3 bases are TGTGCCAGCAGCTTAGCGACAGGGATAGTCAACGTCCCGACTTTC. Amino acids: CASSLATGIVNVPTF.